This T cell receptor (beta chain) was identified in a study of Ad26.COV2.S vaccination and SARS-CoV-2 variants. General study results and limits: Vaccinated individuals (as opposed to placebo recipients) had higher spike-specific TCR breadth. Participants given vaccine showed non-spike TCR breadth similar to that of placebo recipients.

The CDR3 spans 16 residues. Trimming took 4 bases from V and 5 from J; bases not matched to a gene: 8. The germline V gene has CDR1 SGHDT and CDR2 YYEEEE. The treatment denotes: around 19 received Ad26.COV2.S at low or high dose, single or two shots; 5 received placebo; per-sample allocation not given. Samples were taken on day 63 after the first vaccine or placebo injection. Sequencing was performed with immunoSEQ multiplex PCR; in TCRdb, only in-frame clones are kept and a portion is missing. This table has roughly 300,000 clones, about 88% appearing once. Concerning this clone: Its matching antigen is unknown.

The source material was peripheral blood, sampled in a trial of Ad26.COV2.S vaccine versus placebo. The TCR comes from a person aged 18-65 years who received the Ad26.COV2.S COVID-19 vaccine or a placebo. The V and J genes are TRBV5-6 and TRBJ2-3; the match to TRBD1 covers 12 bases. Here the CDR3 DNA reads TGTGCCAGCAGCCCCGGGACAGGGGGCGCTTTAGATACGCAGTATTTT. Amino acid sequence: CASSPGTGGALDTQYF.